This T cell receptor (beta chain) was found in a study of cytomegalovirus exposure and HLA in healthy donors. Study-wide points: Among TCR sequences, most were rare, though some public TCRs appeared in many donors. Through in vitro validation, a few CMV-associated chains were shown to be specific for CMV antigens. Further analysis, carried out later, found HLA-associated TCR beta chains more clonally expanded than equally common other chains.

This CDR3 spans 19 amino acids. Germline CDR1 reads SGHNT; CDR2 reads YYREEE (reference sequence). Trimming cost V 4 bases and J 4 bases; bases outside gene matches: 12. Details on this clone: Its antigen is not known.

This PCR relied on a set of 60 Vbeta primers and 13 Jbeta primers. Sequencing used immunoSEQ multiplex PCR; TCRdb keeps in-frame clones, though not all of them. Of some 150,000 clones listed, under 80% were seen once; the top ten hold under 3%. V usage is TRBV5-4 and J usage is TRBJ2-3; 16 bases align to TRBD2. This TCR derives from a man aged 35-49 years in good health and CMV-seronegative. Sequencing was performed on PBMCs. The CDR3 DNA reads as TGTGCCAGCAGCCGGGGACTAGCGGGAGGGCAGCAGGGTGCAGATACGCAGTATTTT. This translates into CASSRGLAGGQQGADTQYF.